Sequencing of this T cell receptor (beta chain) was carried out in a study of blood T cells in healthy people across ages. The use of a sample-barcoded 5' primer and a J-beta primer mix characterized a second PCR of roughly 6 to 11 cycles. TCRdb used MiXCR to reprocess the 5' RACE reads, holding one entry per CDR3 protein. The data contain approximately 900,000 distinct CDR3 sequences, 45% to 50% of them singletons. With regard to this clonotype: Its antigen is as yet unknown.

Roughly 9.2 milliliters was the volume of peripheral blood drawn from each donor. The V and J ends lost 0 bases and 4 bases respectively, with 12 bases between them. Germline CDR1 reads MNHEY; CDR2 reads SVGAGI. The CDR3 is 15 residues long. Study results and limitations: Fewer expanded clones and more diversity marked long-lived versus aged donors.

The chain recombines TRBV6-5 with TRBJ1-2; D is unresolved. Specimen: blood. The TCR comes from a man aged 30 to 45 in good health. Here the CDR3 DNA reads TGTGCCAGCAGTTACTCGATAGCGGGCTGCTATGGCTACACCTTC. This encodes CASSYSIAGCYGYTF.